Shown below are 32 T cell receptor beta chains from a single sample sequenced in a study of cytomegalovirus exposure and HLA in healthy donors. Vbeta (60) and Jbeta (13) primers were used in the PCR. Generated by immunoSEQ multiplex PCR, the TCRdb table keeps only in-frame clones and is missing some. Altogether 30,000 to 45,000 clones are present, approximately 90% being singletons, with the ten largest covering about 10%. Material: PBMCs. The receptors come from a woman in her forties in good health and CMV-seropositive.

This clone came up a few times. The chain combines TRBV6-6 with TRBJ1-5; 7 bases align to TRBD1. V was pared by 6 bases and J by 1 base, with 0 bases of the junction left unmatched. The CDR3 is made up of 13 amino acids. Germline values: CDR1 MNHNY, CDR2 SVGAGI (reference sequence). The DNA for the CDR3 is TGTGCCAGCAGGGGACAGAGCAATCAGCCCCAGCATTTT. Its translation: CASRGQSNQPQHF.

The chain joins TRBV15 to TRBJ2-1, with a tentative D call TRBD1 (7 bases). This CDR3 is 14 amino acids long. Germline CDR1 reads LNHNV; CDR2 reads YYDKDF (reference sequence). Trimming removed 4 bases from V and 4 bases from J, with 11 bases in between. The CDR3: CATSIGGQYNEQFF. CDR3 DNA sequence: TGTGCCACCAGCATCGGGGGACAGTACAATGAGCAGTTCTTC.

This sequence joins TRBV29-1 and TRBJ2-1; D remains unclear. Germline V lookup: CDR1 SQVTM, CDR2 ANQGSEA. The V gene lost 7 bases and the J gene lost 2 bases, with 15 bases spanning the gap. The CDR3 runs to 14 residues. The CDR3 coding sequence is TGCAGCGCCAAGACTGGCGAAGCCTACAATGAGCAGTTCTTC. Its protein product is CSAKTGEAYNEQFF.

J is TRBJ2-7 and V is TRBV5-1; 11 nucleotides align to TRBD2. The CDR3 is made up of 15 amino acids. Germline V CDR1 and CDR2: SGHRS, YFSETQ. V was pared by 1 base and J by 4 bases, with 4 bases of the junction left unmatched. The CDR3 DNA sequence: TGCGCCAGCAGCTTGACTAGCGGGGGAAAATACGAGCAGTACTTC. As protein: CASSLTSGGKYEQYF. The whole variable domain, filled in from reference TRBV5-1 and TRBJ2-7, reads KAGVTQTPRYLIKTRGQQVTLSCSPISGHRSVSWYQQTPGQGLQFLFEYFSETQRNKGNFPGRFSGRQFSNSRSEMNVSTLELGDSALYLCASSLTSGGKYEQYFGPGTRLTVT.

The CDR3: CASNDGTGGPGEQYF. In DNA, the CDR3 is TGTGCCAGCAACGATGGGACGGGGGGGCCGGGGGAGCAGTACTTC. The gene calls are TRBV6-5 and TRBJ2-7, with TRBD2 matching over 8 bases. The ends lost 7 bases at V and 7 bases at J; junction bases unmatched: 15. Per germline, CDR1 MNHEY and CDR2 SVGAGI. The CDR3 has 15 amino acids.

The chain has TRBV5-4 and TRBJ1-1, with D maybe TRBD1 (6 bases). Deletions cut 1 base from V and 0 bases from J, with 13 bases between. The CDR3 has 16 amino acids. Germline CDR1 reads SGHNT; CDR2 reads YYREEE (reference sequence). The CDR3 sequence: CASSLRQGPLNTEAFF. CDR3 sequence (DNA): TGTGCCAGCAGCTTGAGGCAGGGGCCCCTGAACACTGAAGCTTTCTTT. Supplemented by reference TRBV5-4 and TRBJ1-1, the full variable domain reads ETGVTQSPTHLIKTRGQQVTLRCSSQSGHNTVSWYQQALGQGPQFIFQYYREEENGRGNFPPRFSGLQFPNYSSELNVNALELDDSALYLCASSLRQGPLNTEAFFGQGTRLTVV.

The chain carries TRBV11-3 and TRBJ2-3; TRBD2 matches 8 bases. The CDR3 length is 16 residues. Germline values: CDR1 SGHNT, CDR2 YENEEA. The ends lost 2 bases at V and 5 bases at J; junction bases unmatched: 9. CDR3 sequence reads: CASSLNAGGVQDTQYF. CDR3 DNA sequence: TGTGCCAGCAGCTTAAACGCGGGGGGAGTTCAAGATACGCAGTATTTT. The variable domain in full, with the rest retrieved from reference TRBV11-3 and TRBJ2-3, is EAGVVQSPRYKIIEKKQPVAFWCNPISGHNTLYWYLQNLGQGPELLIRYENEEAVDDSQLPKDRFSAERLKGVDSTLKIQPAELGDSAVYLCASSLNAGGVQDTQYFGPGTRLTVL.

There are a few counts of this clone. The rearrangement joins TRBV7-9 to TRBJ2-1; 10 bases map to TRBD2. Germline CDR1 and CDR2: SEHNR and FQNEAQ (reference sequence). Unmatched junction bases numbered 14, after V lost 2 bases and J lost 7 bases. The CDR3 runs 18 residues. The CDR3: CASSLPPRLAGLKNEQFF. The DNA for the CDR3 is TGTGCCAGCAGCTTACCCCCCCGACTAGCGGGCCTAAAAAATGAGCAGTTCTTC. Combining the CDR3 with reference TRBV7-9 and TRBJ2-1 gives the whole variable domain DTGVSQNPRHKITKRGQNVTFRCDPISEHNRLYWYRQTLGQGPEFLTYFQNEAQLEKSRLLSDRFSAERPKGSFSTLEIQRTEQGDSAMYLCASSLPPRLAGLKNEQFFGPGTRLTVL.

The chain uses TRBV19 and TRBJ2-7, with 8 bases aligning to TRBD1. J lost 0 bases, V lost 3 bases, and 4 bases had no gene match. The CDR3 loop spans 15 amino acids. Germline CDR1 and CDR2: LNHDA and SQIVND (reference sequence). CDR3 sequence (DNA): TGTGCCAGTAGTATGGTAGGACAGGGCTCCTACGAGCAGTACTTC. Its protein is CASSMVGQGSYEQYF. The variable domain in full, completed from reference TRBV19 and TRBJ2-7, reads DGGITQSPKYLFRKEGQNVTLSCEQNLNHDAMYWYRQDPGQGLRLIYYSQIVNDFQKGDIAEGYSVSREKKESFPLTVTSAQKNPTAFYLCASSMVGQGSYEQYFGPGTRLTVT.

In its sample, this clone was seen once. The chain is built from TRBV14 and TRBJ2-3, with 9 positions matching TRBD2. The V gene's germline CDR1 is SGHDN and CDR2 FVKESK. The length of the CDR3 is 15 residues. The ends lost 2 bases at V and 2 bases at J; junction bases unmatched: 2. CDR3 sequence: CASSQLAGHTDTQYF. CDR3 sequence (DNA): TGTGCCAGCAGCCAACTAGCGGGGCACACAGATACGCAGTATTTT.

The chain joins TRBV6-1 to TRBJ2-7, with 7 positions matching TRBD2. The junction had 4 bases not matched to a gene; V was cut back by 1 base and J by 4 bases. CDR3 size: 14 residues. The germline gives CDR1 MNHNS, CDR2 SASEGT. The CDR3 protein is CASSEGTSKYEQYF. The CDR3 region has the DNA TGTGCCAGCAGTGAAGGGACTAGTAAATACGAGCAGTACTTC.

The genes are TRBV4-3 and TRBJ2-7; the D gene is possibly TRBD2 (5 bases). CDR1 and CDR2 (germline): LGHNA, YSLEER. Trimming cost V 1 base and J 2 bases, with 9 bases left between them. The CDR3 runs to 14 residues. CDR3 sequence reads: CASSQGAGAYEQYF. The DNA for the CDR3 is TGCGCCAGCAGCCAAGGGGCGGGCGCCTACGAGCAGTACTTC.

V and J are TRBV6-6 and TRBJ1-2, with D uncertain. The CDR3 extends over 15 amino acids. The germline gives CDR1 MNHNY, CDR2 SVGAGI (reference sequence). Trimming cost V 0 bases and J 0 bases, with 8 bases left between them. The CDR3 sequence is CASSYSSRANYGYTF. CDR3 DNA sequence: TGTGCCAGCAGTTACTCGTCTAGAGCTAACTATGGCTACACCTTC.

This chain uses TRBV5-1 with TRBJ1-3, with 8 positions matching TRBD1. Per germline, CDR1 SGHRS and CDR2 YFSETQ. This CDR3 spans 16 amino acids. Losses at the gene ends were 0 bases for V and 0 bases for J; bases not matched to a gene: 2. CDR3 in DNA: TGCGCCAGCAGCTTGGGGGACAGGTCCTCTGGAAACACCATATATTTT. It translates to CASSLGDRSSGNTIYF.

The CDR3 DNA sequence: TGTGCCAGCAGGAGGTCTCCCCTCTCCTACGAGCAGTACTTC. This encodes CASRRSPLSYEQYF. The chain uses TRBV27 and TRBJ2-7; D gene unclear. The CDR3 runs 14 residues. Looked up from germline, CDR1 is MNHEY and CDR2 is SMNVEV (reference sequence). V shed 6 bases and J shed 0 bases, with 12 bases lying between them.

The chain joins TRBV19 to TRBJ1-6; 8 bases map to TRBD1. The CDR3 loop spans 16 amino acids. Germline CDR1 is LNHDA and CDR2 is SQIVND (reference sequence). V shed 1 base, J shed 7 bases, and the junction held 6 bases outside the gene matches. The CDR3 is CASSIGRDRGNSPLHF. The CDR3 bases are TGTGCCAGTAGTATAGGCCGCGACAGGGGAAATTCACCCCTCCACTTT.

The CDR3: CASSPRTSGSATGELFF. In DNA, the CDR3 is TGTGCCAGTAGTCCAAGGACTAGCGGGTCAGCCACCGGGGAGCTGTTTTTT. The V gene is TRBV19, the J gene TRBJ2-2; 11 bases match TRBD2. CDR1 is LNHDA, CDR2 SQIVND, per germline (reference sequence). This CDR3 spans 17 amino acids. V shed 5 bases and J 4 bases; nucleotides not matched to a gene: 9.

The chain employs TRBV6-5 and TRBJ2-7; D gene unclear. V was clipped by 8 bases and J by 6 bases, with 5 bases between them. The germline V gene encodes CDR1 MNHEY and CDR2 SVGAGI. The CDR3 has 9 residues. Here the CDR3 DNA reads TGTGCCAGCGGCCTCGAGCAGTACTTC. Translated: CASGLEQYF.

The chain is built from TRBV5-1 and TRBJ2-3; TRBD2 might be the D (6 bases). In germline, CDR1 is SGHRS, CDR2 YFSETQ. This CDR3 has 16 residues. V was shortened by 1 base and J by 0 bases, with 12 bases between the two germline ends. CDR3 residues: CASSLLAAPSTDTQYF. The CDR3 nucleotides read TGCGCCAGCAGCTTGTTAGCGGCCCCTAGCACAGATACGCAGTATTTT.

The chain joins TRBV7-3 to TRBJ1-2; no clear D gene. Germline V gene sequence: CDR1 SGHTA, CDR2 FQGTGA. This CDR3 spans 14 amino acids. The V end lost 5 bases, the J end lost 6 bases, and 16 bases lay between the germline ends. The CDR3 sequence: CASSPDGSYDGYTF. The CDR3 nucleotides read TGTGCCAGCAGCCCAGACGGGAGCTATGATGGCTACACCTTC.

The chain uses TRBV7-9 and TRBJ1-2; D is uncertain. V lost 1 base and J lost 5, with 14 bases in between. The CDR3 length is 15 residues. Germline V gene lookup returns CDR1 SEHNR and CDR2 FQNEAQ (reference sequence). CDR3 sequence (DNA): TGTGCCAGCAGCTTAGAATGGTCGACGGAGTATGGCTACACCTTC. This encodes CASSLEWSTEYGYTF.

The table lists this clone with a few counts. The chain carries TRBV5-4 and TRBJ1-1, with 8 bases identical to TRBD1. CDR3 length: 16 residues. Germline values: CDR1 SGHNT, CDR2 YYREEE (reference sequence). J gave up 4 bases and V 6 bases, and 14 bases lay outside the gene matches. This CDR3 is CASIPRQDREGTEAFF. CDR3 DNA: TGTGCCAGCATACCACGGCAGGACAGGGAGGGCACTGAAGCTTTCTTT.

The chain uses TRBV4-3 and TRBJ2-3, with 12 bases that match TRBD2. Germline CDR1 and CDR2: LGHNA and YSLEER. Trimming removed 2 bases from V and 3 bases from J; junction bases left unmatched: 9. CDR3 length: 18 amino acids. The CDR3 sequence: CASSQYWKTSGGTDTQYF. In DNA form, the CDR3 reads TGCGCCAGCAGCCAATATTGGAAGACTAGCGGGGGAACAGATACGCAGTATTTT.

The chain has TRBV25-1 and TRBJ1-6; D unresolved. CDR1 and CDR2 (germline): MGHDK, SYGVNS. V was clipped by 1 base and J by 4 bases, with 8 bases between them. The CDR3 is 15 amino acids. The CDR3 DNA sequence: TGTGCCAGCAGTGAATCGAGGTTTTATAATTCACCCCTCCACTTT. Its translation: CASSESRFYNSPLHF.

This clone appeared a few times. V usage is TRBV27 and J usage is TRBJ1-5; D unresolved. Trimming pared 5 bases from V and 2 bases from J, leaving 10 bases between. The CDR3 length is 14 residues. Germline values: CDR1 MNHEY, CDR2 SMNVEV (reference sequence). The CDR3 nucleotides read TGTGCCAGCAGTCCCCGCGAGGGCAATCAGCCCCAGCATTTT. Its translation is CASSPREGNQPQHF.

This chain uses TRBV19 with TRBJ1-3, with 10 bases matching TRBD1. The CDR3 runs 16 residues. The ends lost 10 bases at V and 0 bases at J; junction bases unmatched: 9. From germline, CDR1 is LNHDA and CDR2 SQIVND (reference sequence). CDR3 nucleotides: TGTGCCACCAAAACGGGACAGGGGTACTCTGGAAACACCATATATTTT. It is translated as CATKTGQGYSGNTIYF.

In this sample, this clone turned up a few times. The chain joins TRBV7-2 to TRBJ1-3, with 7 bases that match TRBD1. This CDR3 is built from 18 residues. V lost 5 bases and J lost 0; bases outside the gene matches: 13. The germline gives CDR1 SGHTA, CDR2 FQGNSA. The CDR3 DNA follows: TGTGCCAGCAGCCCCTCGAAGGGGGCAGAATACTCTGGAAACACCATATATTTT. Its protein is CASSPSKGAEYSGNTIYF. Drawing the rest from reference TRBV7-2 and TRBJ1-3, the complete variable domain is GAGVSQSPSNKVTEKGKDVELRCDPISGHTALYWYRQSLGQGLEFLIYFQGNSAPDKSGLPSDRFSAERTGGSVSTLTIQRTQQEDSAVYLCASSPSKGAEYSGNTIYFGEGSWLTVV.

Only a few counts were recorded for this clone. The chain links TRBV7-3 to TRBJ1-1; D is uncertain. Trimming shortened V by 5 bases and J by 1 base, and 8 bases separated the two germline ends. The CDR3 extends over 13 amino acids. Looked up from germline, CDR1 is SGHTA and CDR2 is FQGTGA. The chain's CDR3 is CASSQTPNTEAFF. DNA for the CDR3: TGTGCCAGCAGCCAGACACCGAACACTGAAGCTTTCTTT.

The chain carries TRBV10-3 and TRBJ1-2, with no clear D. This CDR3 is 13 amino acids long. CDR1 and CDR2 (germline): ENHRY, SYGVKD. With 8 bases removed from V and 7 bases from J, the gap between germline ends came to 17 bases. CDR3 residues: CAIDREGIGGYTF. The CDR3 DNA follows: TGTGCCATCGATAGGGAGGGCATTGGTGGCTACACCTTC.

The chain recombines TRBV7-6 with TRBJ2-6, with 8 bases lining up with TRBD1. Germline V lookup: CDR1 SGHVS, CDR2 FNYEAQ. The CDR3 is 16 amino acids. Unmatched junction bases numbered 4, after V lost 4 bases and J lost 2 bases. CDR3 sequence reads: CASSSTGGAGANVLTF. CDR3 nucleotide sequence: TGTGCCAGCAGCTCCACAGGGGGAGCTGGGGCCAACGTCCTGACTTTC.

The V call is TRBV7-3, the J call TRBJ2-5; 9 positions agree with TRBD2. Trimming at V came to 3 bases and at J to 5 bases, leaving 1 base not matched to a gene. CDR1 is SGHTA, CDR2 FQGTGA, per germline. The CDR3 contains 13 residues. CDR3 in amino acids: CASSFTSGETQYF. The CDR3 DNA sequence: TGTGCCAGCAGCTTTACTAGCGGGGAGACCCAGTACTTC.

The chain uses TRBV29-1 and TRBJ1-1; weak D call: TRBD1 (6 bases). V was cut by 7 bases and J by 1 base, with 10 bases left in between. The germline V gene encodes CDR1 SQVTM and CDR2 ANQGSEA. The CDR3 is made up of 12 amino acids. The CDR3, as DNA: TGCAGCGGAGGGGGGGCGAACACTGAAGCTTTCTTT. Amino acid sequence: CSGGGANTEAFF. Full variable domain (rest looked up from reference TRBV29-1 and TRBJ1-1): SAVISQKPSRDICQRGTSLTIQCQVDSQVTMMFWYRQQPGQSLTLIATANQGSEATYESGFVIDKFPISRPNLTFSTLTVSNMSPEDSSIYLCSGGGANTEAFFGQGTRLTVV.